The clone carrying this T cell receptor (beta chain) appeared once. The entry originates in a study of blood T cell repertoires in COVID-19. The germline CDR1 and CDR2 sequences are MGHRA and YSYEKL. V was cut by 1 base and J by 2 bases, with 15 bases left in between. The CDR3 loop spans 17 amino acids. The assay was immunoSEQ multiplex PCR, and TCRdb's table has in-frame clones only and misses some. The sample consists of 75,000 to 95,000 clones, approximately 86% of them appearing once. The sample taken for sequencing was peripheral blood. V usage is TRBV4-1 and J usage is TRBJ1-5; a possible D gene is TRBD1 (6 bases). The receptor was derived from a man between 50 and 59 years old with acute or convalescent COVID-19. The CDR3 is CASSQVAGARGNQPQHF. CDR3 sequence (DNA): TGCGCCAGCAGCCAAGTGGCGGGGGCCCGGGGCAATCAGCCCCAGCATTTT.